The 11 T cell receptor beta chains in this list originate from one sample, sequenced in a study of blood T cell repertoires in COVID-19 (dated by TCRdb to the early 2020s). The library was obtained by the immunoSEQ multiplex PCR assay. Imported from immuneACCESS, the table was reduced by TCRdb to in-frame sequences with V and J called. These copies leave out some clones; in studies compared against another copy, an unresolved V gene accounts for under half, and the cause of the remainder is not known. The sample data list about 210,000 clones, and around 83% of these were observed just once. The ten largest clones take up 7% to 10% of the sample. Material for sequencing was peripheral blood. The receptors were gathered from a woman between 45 and 60 years old with acute or convalescent COVID-19.

This clone showed up just a few times. The chain employs TRBV9 and TRBJ1-2; 9 nucleotides agree with TRBD1. CDR1 and CDR2 (germline): SGDLS, YYNGEE. The CDR3 loop spans 15 amino acids. Germline trimming cut 0 bases from V and 8 bases from J; bases unmatched to any gene: 8. CDR3 in amino acids: CASSVEGTGLWGYTF. The CDR3 DNA reads TGTGCCAGCAGCGTAGAAGGGACAGGGCTGTGGGGCTACACCTTC. The variable domain in full, with the rest retrieved from reference TRBV9 and TRBJ1-2, is DSGVTQTPKHLITATGQRVTLRCSPRSGDLSVYWYQQSLDQGLQFLIQYYNGEERAKGNILERFSAQQFPDLHSELNLSSLELGDSALYFCASSVEGTGLWGYTFGSGTRLTVV.

This sequence joins TRBV19 and TRBJ1-2, with 7 bases matching TRBD1. The germline gives CDR1 LNHDA, CDR2 SQIVND (reference sequence). With V trimmed by 3 bases and J by 2 bases, 6 bases remained unmatched. The CDR3 has 15 residues. CDR3 sequence reads: CASSMPGQWNYGYTF. For the CDR3, the DNA is TGTGCCAGTAGTATGCCGGGACAGTGGAACTATGGCTACACCTTC.

V is TRBV24-1 and J is TRBJ2-1; the match to TRBD2 covers 9 bases. This CDR3 is 16 amino acids long. Germline V gene data show CDR1 as KGHDR and CDR2 as SFDVKD. With 4 bases clipped from V and 10 bases from J, the junction kept 13 bases outside the gene matches. The CDR3 DNA reads as TGTGCCACCAGTGACACGGGACTAGCCCGGAAAGGGGAGCAGTTCTTC. Translation gives CATSDTGLARKGEQFF.

V and J are TRBV6-5 and TRBJ2-1, with D perhaps matching TRBD2 (6 bases). V lost 7 bases and J lost 7, with 14 bases in between. Germline CDR1 is MNHEY and CDR2 is SVGAGI. The CDR3 covers 13 residues. CDR3 sequence reads: CASTRAGWNEQFF. DNA for the CDR3: TGTGCCAGCACCCGGGCGGGGTGGAATGAGCAGTTCTTC.

This chain links TRBV24-1 with TRBJ1-5; TRBD1 matches 9 bases. There are 16 residues in the CDR3. Germline CDR1 is KGHDR and CDR2 is SFDVKD. Trimming cost V 4 bases and J 1 base; bases outside gene matches: 4. DNA for the CDR3: TGTGCCACCAGTGACGCGACAGGGGGAAGCAATCAGCCCCAGCATTTT. Translation gives CATSDATGGSNQPQHF.

This clone was seen only a few times. This rearrangement joins TRBV2 to TRBJ2-5; TRBD1 matches at 8 bases. The CDR3 is made up of 14 amino acids. Losses at the gene ends were 11 bases for V and 4 bases for J; bases not matched to a gene: 12. Germline V gene data show CDR1 as SNHLY and CDR2 as FYNNEI. As DNA, the CDR3 is TGTGCCGTGAAAGCGGACAGGGTGGGAGAGACCCAGTACTTC. Its protein is CAVKADRVGETQYF.

J is TRBJ2-1 and V is TRBV14; weak D call: TRBD2 (5 bases). The V end lost 0 bases, the J end lost 15 bases, and 15 bases lay between the germline ends. This CDR3 is built from 13 residues. The germline V gene has CDR1 SGHDN and CDR2 FVKESK. CDR3 nucleotide sequence: TGTGCCAGCAGCCAAGAGTTATCCGGGGTTGGGTTCTTC. Translated: CASSQELSGVGFF.

The rearrangement links TRBV19 to TRBJ1-2; 8 nucleotides align to TRBD1. The CDR3 has 13 residues. Losses at the gene ends were 7 bases for V and 6 bases for J; bases not matched to a gene: 7. Germline V gene lookup returns CDR1 LNHDA and CDR2 SQIVND (reference sequence). The CDR3: CASKDRESHGYTF. Written as DNA, the CDR3 is TGTGCCAGTAAGGACAGGGAATCCCATGGCTACACCTTC.

The chain uses TRBV18 and TRBJ2-5; D not resolved. The germline V gene has CDR1 KGHSH and CDR2 LQKENI. With 3 bases removed from V and 2 bases from J, the gap between germline ends came to 13 bases. The CDR3 spans 15 residues. CDR3 region: CASSPSEVPQETQYF. CDR3 bases: TGTGCCAGCTCACCTTCTGAGGTGCCACAAGAGACCCAGTACTTC.

The rearrangement uses TRBV28 and TRBJ2-1, with D possibly matching TRBD1 (5 bases). CDR1 is MDHEN and CDR2 is SYDVKM in the germline V gene. The V gene lost 5 bases and the J gene lost 3 bases, with 17 bases spanning the gap. The CDR3 consists of 16 residues. The CDR3 DNA sequence: TGTGCCAGCAGTCCCCCCCTCATAGGGGACTACAATGAGCAGTTCTTC. Amino acid sequence: CASSPPLIGDYNEQFF. Full variable domain (missing parts from reference TRBV28 and TRBJ2-1): DVKVTQSSRYLVKRTGEKVFLECVQDMDHENMFWYRQDPGLGLRLIYFSYDVKMKEKGDIPEGYSVSREKKERFSLILESASTNQTSMYLCASSPPLIGDYNEQFFGPGTRLTVL.

This clone appeared a single time. The chain joins TRBV2 to TRBJ2-3, with a weak D call TRBD2 (6 bases). The CDR3 has 14 amino acids. Germline V gene lookup returns CDR1 SNHLY and CDR2 FYNNEI. The V gene lost 7 bases and the J gene lost 0 bases, with 11 bases spanning the gap. The CDR3 DNA reads TGTGCCAGCATGGTTGCGGGAAGCACAGATACGCAGTATTTT. It specifies CASMVAGSTDTQYF.